A single sample gave rise to the 2 T cell receptor beta chains below, sequenced in a study of PD-1 blockade in classical Hodgkin lymphoma. The time point denotes: cycle 4 day 1 (C4D1), after less than seven weeks of nivolumab. Autologous stem cell transplantation was followed by relapse in every patient, and brentuximab vedotin exposure varied. Method: immunoSEQ multiplex PCR; TCRdb's copy keeps in-frame clones and lacks some. The sample gives tens of thousands of clones, about 89% of which show up once; around 7.1% is in the top ten. The material sequenced was peripheral blood mononuclear cells (PBMCs), taken before the fourth cycle of nivolumab. Receptors were obtained from a human donor with classical Hodgkin lymphoma.

The chain combines TRBV7-2 with TRBJ2-2; the D is unclear. Trimming left V 3 bases short and J 5 bases short, with 7 bases between. The CDR3 runs to 13 residues. CDR1 SGHTA and CDR2 FQGNSA come from the germline V gene. CDR3 nucleotides: TGTGCCAGCAGCTTTCTGGGGACCGGGGAGCTGTTTTTT. This sequence encodes CASSFLGTGELFF. The variable domain in full, completed from reference TRBV7-2 and TRBJ2-2, reads GAGVSQSPSNKVTEKGKDVELRCDPISGHTALYWYRQSLGQGLEFLIYFQGNSAPDKSGLPSDRFSAERTGGSVSTLTIQRTQQEDSAVYLCASSFLGTGELFFGEGSRLTVL.

This clone is medium-sized (0.01 to 0.1%) within its sample. The gene calls are TRBV9 and TRBJ2-7, with 7 bases that match TRBD2. The V gene's germline CDR1 is SGDLS and CDR2 YYNGEE. V shed 3 bases, J shed 0 bases, and the junction held 6 bases outside the gene matches. This CDR3 is built from 15 residues. The CDR3 nucleotides read TGTGCCAGCAGCGCTTCCGGGGGGAGCTCCTACGAGCAGTACTTC. Translation: CASSASGGSSYEQYF.